This T cell receptor beta chain was captured by sequencing in a study of untreated major depressive disorder. The study, taken as a whole, reports: All top five TRBV05-01 clones per subject were private clones.

With respect to this clone: Antigen: not known.

The V gene lost 7 bases and the J gene lost 8 bases, with 14 bases spanning the gap. The V gene's germline CDR1 is MDHEN and CDR2 SYDVKM. This CDR3 is built from 13 residues. TCRdb's copy holds only in-frame clones and misses some; the assay was immunoSEQ multiplex PCR. Of 20,000 to 25,000 clones in the sample, around 87% were seen once. This TCR was sampled from a woman in her 30s in good health. Material: CD4+ T cells from PBMCs. The chain uses TRBV28 and TRBJ1-4; D is ambiguous. As DNA, the CDR3 is TGTGCCAGCACTTCGAGTGCGTGGGAAAAACTGTTTTTT. Translation gives CASTSSAWEKLFF.